This section outlines one T cell receptor beta chain sequence together with its context. Methods used by the authors: Nucleated cell counts were estimated from reference gene primer amplification. TCRdb's copy holds only in-frame clones and misses some; the assay was immunoSEQ multiplex PCR. That table furnishes V, J and clone size, whereas the DNA furnished D and trimming. Of some 72,000 clones in the sample, around 90% are singletons; the top ten hold 4.6%. This sample is drawn from a study of blood T cell repertoires in COVID-19. Study-wide background: COVID-19 samples collected from the United States, Italy and Spain covered acute and convalescent phases. T cells, B-cell-depleted T cells, or PBMCs provided the cDNA or gDNA that served as material.

The ends lost 6 bases at V and 0 bases at J; junction bases unmatched: 19. Germline CDR1 WSHSY, CDR2 SAAADI. This CDR3 region has 19 residues. V and J are TRBV10-2 and TRBJ2-7, with TRBD2 matching over 8 bases. This sequence was found in a man in his fifties or sixties with active COVID-19. Sequenced sample: peripheral blood. The CDR3 region has the DNA TGCGCCAGCAGCGATCCTGCTGGGCTAGCGGGCCCACCCTCCTACGAGCAGTACTTC. This translates into CASSDPAGLAGPPSYEQYF.